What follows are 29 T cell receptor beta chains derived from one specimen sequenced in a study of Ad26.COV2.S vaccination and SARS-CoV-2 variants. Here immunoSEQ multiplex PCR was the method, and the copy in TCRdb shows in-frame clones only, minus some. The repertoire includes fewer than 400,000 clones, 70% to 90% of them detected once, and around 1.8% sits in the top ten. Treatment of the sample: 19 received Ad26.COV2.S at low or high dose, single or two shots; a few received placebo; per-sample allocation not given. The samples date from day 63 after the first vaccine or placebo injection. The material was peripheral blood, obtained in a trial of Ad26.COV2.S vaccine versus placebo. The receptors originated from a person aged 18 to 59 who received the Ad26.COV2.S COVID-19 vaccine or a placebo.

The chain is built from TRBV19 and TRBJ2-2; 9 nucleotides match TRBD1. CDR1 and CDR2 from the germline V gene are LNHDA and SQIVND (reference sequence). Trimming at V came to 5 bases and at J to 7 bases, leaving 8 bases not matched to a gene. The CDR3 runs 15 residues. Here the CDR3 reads CASSAGTGSIGELFF. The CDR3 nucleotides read TGTGCCAGTAGTGCCGGGACAGGGAGTATCGGGGAGCTGTTTTTT. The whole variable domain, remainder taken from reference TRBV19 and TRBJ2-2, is DGGITQSPKYLFRKEGQNVTLSCEQNLNHDAMYWYRQDPGQGLRLIYYSQIVNDFQKGDIAEGYSVSREKKESFPLTVTSAQKNPTAFYLCASSAGTGSIGELFFGEGSRLTVL.

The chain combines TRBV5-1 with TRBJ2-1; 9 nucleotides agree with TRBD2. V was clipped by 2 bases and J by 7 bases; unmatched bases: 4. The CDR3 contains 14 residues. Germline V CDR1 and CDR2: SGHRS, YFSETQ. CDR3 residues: CASSFASGINEQFF. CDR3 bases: TGCGCCAGCAGCTTCGCTAGCGGGATAAATGAGCAGTTCTTC.

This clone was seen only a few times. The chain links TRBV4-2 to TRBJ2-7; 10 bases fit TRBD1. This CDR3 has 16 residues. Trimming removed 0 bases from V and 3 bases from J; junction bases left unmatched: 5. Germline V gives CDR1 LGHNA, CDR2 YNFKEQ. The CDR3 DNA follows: TGTGCCAGCAGCCAAGATGAAGGACAGGGGGGCTACGAGCAGTACTTC. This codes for CASSQDEGQGGYEQYF.

The CDR3 sequence: CASSPNPTGTVSAGRTYNEQFF. For the CDR3, the DNA is TGTGCCAGCAGCCCTAACCCGACAGGGACCGTATCGGCGGGACGAACCTACAATGAGCAGTTCTTC. The rearrangement links TRBV6-2 or TRBV6-3 to TRBJ2-1; maybe TRBD1 (7 bases). V gave up 6 bases and J gave up 2 bases, with 35 bases separating them. Germline V lookup: CDR1 MNHEY, CDR2 SVGEGT. The CDR3 consists of 22 residues.

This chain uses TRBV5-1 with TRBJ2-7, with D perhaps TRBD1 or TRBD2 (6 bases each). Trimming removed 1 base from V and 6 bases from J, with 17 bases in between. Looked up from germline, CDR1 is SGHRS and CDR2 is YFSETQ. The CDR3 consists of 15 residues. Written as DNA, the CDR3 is TGCGCCAGCAGCTTGACCCCGGGGGCCTCTCTCGAGCAGTACTTC. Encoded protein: CASSLTPGASLEQYF.

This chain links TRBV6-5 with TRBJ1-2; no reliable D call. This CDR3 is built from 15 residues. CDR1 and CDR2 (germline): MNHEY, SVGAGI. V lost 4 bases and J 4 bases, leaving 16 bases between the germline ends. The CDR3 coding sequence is TGTGCCAGCAGTTTTAGGTTGCCGAGACTCTATGGCTACACCTTC. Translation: CASSFRLPRLYGYTF.

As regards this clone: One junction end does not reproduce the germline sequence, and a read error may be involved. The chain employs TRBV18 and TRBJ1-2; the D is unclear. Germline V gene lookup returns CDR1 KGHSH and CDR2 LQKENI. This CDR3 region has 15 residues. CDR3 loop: CASSAPMALRYGYTF. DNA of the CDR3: TGTGCCAGCTCAGCACCAATGGCACTTCGCTATGGCTACACCTTC.

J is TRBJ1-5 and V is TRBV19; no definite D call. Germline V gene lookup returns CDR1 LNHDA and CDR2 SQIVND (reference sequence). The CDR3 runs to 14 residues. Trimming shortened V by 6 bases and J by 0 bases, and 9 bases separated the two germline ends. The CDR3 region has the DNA TGTGCCAGTAGATCAGTGCATAGCAATCAGCCCCAGCATTTT. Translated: CASRSVHSNQPQHF.

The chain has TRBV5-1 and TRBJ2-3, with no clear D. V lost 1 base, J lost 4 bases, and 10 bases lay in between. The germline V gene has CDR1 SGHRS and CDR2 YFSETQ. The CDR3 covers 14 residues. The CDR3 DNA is TGCGCCAGCAGCTTGTTCTGGGCCGCAGATACGCAGTATTTT. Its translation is CASSLFWAADTQYF.

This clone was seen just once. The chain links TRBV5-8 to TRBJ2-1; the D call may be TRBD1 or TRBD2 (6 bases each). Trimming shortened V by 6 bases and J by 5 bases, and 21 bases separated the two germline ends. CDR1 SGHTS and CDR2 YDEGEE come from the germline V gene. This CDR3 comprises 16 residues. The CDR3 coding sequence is TGTGCCAGCATCGTACGGGGGCCTCCCGGGGACAATGAGCAGTTCTTC. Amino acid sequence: CASIVRGPPGDNEQFF.

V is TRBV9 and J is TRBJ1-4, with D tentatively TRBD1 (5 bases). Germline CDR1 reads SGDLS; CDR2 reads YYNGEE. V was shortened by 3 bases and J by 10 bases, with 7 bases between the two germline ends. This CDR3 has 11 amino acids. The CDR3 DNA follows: TGTGCCAGCAGCGCGGGGGGAAAACTGTTTTTT. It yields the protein CASSAGGKLFF.

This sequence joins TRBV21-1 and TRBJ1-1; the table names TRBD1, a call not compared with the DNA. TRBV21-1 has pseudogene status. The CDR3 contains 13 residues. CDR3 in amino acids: CASTRTGGYEAFF. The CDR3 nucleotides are TGTGCCAGCACCCGGACAGGGGGCTATGAAGCTTTCTTT.

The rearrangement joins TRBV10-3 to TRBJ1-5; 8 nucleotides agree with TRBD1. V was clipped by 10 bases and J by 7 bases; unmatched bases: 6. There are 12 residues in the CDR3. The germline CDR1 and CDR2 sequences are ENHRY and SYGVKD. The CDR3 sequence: CATKDRDQPQHF. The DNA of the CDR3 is TGTGCCACCAAGGACAGGGACCAGCCCCAGCATTTT.

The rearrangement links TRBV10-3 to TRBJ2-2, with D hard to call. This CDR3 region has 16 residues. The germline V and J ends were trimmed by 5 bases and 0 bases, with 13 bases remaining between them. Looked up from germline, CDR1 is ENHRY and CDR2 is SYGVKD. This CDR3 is CAISPPIGANTGELFF. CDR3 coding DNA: TGTGCCATCAGTCCCCCAATCGGAGCGAACACCGGGGAGCTGTTTTTT.

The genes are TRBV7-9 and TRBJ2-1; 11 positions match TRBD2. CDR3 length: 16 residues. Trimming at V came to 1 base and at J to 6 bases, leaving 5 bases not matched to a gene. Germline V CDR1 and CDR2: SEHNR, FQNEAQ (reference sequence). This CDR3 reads CASSLVAGGLGNEQFF. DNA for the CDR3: TGTGCCAGCAGCTTAGTAGCGGGAGGGCTGGGCAATGAGCAGTTCTTC. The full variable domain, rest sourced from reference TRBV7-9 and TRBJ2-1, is DTGVSQNPRHKITKRGQNVTFRCDPISEHNRLYWYRQTLGQGPEFLTYFQNEAQLEKSRLLSDRFSAERPKGSFSTLEIQRTEQGDSAMYLCASSLVAGGLGNEQFFGPGTRLTVL.

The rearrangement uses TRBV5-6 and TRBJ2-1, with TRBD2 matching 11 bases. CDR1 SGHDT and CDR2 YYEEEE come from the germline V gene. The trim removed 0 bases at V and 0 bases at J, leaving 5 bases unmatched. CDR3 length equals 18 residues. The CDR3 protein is CASSLERLAGISYNEQFF. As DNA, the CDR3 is TGTGCCAGCAGCTTGGAGCGACTAGCGGGGATCTCCTACAATGAGCAGTTCTTC.

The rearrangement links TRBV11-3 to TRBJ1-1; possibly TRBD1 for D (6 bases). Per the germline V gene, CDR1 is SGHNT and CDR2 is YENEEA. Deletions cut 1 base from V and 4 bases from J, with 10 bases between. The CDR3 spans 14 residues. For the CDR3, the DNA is TGTGCCAGCAGCTTAGTCCCAGGGGCCACTGAAGCTTTCTTT. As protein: CASSLVPGATEAFF.

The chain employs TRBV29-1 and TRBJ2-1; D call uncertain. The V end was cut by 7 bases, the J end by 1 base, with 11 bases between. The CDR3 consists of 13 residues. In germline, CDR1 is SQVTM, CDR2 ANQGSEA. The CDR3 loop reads CSARLASYNEQFF. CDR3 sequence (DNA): TGCAGCGCAAGACTTGCGTCCTACAATGAGCAGTTCTTC.

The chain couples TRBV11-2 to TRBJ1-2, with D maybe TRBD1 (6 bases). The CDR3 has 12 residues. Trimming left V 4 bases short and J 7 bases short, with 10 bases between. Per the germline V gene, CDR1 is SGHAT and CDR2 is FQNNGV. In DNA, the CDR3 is TGTGCCAGCAGCTACAGGGAGGGTGGCTACACCTTC. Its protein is CASSYREGGYTF.

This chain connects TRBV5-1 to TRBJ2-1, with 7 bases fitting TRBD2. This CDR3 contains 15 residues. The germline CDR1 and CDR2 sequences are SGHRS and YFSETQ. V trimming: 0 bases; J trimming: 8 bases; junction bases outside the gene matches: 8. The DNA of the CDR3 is TGCGCCAGCAGCTTGGGGTATCCAGGGAGGGATGAGCAGTTCTTC. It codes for CASSLGYPGRDEQFF. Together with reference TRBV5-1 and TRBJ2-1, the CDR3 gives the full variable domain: KAGVTQTPRYLIKTRGQQVTLSCSPISGHRSVSWYQQTPGQGLQFLFEYFSETQRNKGNFPGRFSGRQFSNSRSEMNVSTLELGDSALYLCASSLGYPGRDEQFFGPGTRLTVL.

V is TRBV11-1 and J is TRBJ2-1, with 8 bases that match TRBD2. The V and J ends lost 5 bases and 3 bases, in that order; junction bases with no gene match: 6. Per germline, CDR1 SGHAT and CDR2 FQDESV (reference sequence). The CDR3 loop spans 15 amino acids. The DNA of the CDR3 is TGTGCCAGCAGCGTACTTAGCGGGAACTACAATGAGCAGTTCTTC. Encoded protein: CASSVLSGNYNEQFF.

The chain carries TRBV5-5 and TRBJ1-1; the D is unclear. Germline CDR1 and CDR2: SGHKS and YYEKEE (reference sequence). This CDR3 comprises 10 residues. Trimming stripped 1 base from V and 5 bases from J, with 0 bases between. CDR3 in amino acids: CASSLTEAFF. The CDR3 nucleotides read TGTGCCAGCAGCTTGACTGAAGCTTTCTTT.

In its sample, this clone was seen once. In nucleotides, the CDR3 is TGTGCCAGCAGCGTAGCAGAGCGTAATTCACCCCTCCACTTT. This sequence encodes CASSVAERNSPLHF. The chain is built from TRBV9 and TRBJ1-6; D remains unclear. Germline assignment: CDR1 SGDLS and CDR2 YYNGEE. V shed 0 bases and J shed 6 bases, with 7 bases lying between them. This CDR3 is built from 14 residues.

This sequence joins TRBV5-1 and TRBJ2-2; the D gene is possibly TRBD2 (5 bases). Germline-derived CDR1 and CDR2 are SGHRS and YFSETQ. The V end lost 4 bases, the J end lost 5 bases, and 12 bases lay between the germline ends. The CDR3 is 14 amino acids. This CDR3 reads CASSLLGETGELFF. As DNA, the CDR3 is TGCGCCAGCAGCCTCCTCGGGGAAACCGGGGAGCTGTTTTTT.

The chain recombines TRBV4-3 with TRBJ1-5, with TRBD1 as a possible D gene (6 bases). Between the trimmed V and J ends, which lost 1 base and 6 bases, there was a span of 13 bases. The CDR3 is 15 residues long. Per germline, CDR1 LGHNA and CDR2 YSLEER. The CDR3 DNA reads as TGCGCCAGCAGCCAAGGGATCAGGGGTGGTCAGCCCCAGCATTTT. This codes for CASSQGIRGGQPQHF.

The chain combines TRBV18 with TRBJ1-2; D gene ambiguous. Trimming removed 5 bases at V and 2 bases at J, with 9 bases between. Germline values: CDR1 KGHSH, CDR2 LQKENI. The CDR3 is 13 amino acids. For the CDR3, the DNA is TGTGCCAGCTCATCAGATATAAACTATGGCTACACCTTC. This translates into CASSSDINYGYTF.

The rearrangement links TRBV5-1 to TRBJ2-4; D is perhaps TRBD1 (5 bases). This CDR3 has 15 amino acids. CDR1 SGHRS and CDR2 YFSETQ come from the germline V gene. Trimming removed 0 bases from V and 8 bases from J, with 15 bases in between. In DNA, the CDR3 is TGCGCCAGCAGCTTGGATCCAGGGTGGGTAGACATTCAGTACTTC. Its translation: CASSLDPGWVDIQYF.

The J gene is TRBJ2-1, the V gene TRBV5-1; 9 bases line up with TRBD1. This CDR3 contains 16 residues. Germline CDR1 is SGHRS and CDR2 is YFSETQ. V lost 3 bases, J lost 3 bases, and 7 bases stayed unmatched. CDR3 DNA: TGCGCCAGCAGCTCCCAACCGGGACAGGGCTACAATGAGCAGTTCTTC. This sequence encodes CASSSQPGQGYNEQFF. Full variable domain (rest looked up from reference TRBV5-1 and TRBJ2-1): KAGVTQTPRYLIKTRGQQVTLSCSPISGHRSVSWYQQTPGQGLQFLFEYFSETQRNKGNFPGRFSGRQFSNSRSEMNVSTLELGDSALYLCASSSQPGQGYNEQFFGPGTRLTVL.

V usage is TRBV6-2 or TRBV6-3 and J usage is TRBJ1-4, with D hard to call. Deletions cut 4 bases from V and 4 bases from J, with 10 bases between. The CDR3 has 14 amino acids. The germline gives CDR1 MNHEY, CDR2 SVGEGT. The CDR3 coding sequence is TGTGCCAGCAGTTTCCGGGAGGTTAATGAAAAACTGTTTTTT. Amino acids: CASSFREVNEKLFF.